This T cell receptor beta chain was recovered during a study of tumor-infiltrating lymphocytes in primary liver carcinoma listed by TCRdb under 2017. As for the study more broadly: Between November 2015 and March 2016, five patients in China with histopathologically diagnosed primary liver carcinoma had surgical resection. Samples yielded roughly 3.5 to 8 million productive TCRbeta reads; read depth did not differ significantly between tissue types. Of the five patients, three men and two women aged 30 to 69 years, four had hepatocellular carcinoma and one had combined HCC and intrahepatic cholangiocarcinoma. TCRbeta repertoire sequencing covered 35 specimens from 5 patients: about 25 tumor regions, 5 adjacent noncancerous liver tissues and 5 peripheral blood samples. Reproducibility between technical replicate repertoires was high, with correlation coefficients above 0.95 and mean shared-clone rates around 0.88. For each liver tumor, the study sampled five regions along with adjacent normal tissue and blood, and applied TCRbeta repertoire sequencing, expression microarrays and whole-exome sequencing. The tumors of the five patients were staged as T1-T3 N0M0, with maximum diameters ranging from roughly 4.2 to 11 cm.

Turning to this clonotype: Its antigen is still unknown. Base quality data are lacking; no much larger clone is found one base away.

RNA from unsorted whole blood was extracted with TRIzol reagent, and germline DNA was obtained with the DNeasy Blood & Tissue kit. Patients had chronic HBV infection and were treatment-naive at sampling. Around 4 milliliters of peripheral blood were collected into K2EDTA tubes before surgery. Starting from about 550 ng total RNA, TCRbeta-specific cDNA was produced by reverse transcription with a constant-region primer and ProtoScript II reverse transcriptase. The TCRbeta libraries were prepared through three rounds of nested multiplex PCR following a slightly modified ARM-PCR procedure. The first two PCR rounds used multiplex TRBV1-TRBV30 forward primers with a Cbeta reverse primer, each for about 10 cycles. A final 25-cycle PCR with Deep VentR polymerase added sample barcodes and Illumina adapters. Amplicons of 200-500 bp were gel-purified with a QIAquick gel extraction kit before sequencing. An Illumina HiSeq 2500 was used to sequence the TCRbeta amplicons with 250-bp paired-end reads. The authors' pipeline ran thus. Quality trimming of reads was performed with Trimmomatic v0.33, and paired reads were merged with FLASH v1.2.11 so that full CDR3 sequences could be recovered. V, D and J germline segments were assigned to the rearranged TCRbeta sequences by MiGEC v1.2.1b. Clonotype statistics and Shannon-Wiener diversity indices were calculated with VDJtools v1.0.0. To reduce sampling bias, subsequent analyses other than the diversity analysis used only the 250 most abundant clonotypes in each sample. Using fastp trimming at Q25 and MiXCR clonotype assembly, TCRdb reanalyzed the public sequencing data and kept in-frame beta chains. CDR3 protein sequences are deduplicated, and each keeps its most common genes and DNA. None of the V and J calls come from the authors' own analysis; TCRdb made them. Within this sample are fewer than 400,000 distinct CDR3 sequences, with approximately 58% of them counted one time only. The ten largest clones represent over 15% of the sample.

Study-wide conclusions, independent of this receptor: The study included only five patients, and the authors note findings should be validated in a larger study. Compared with blood, tumors had a significantly larger share of the repertoire taken up by the top 250 clones (p = 0.039). Only the TCR beta chain was sequenced, which likely underestimates true repertoire diversity because unpaired alpha chains were not captured. Because the samples were bulk and unsorted, CD4+ and CD8+ T cell repertoires could not be compared. Consistent with antigen-driven expansion, pairs of tumor regions showed higher repertoire overlap (mean approximately 35%) than either tumor-adjacent pairs (around 17%) or tumor-blood pairs (approximately 15%).

Between the V and J ends, shortened by 5 bases and 2 bases respectively, the junction contains 10 bases. The cysteine opens and the phenylalanine closes a CDR3 of 14 amino acids. Only the CDR3 part of the read is kept: 42 bases, read in frame from the first base. Via the germline V gene, CDR1 is SGHRS and CDR2 YFSETQ. The source material was peripheral blood. The rearranged chain carries TRBV5-1 and TRBJ2-2, with the D gene not confidently named. The TCR originated in a woman under 40 with primary liver carcinoma and hepatitis B virus infection. The CDR3 sequence is CASSGRSNTGELFF. The bases read TGCGCCAGCAGTGGAAGATCAAACACCGGGGAGCTGTTTTTT.